This T cell receptor beta chain was identified during a study of cytomegalovirus exposure and HLA in healthy donors. Findings of the study overall: Later findings reportedly placed an Asian-associated ancestry cluster below the approximately 670-donor mean for N-insertions. Later analysis showed TCR association rates varying by HLA locus, highest for DRB1 and lowest for HLA-C. Previously analyzed data showed that most TCR beta V segments were productive at a frequency of about 90% or about 30%. There was a cluster of highly shared sequence variants that was likely a sequencing artifact.

A remark on this clone: The antigen is undetermined.

The PCR employed 60 Vbeta primers together with 13 Jbeta primers. The data were produced by immunoSEQ multiplex PCR, yet TCRdb's version contains in-frame clones alone and is incomplete. The sample consists of about 160,000 clones, more than 65% of them appearing once. The CDR3 spans 13 residues. V lost 11 bases to trimming and J lost 4 bases; unmatched junction nucleotides: 6. Germline V gene sequence: CDR1 SEHNR, CDR2 FQNEAQ (reference sequence). The chain carries TRBV7-9 and TRBJ2-1; 9 bases fit TRBD2. This clonotype originated in a man aged 50 to 59 in good health and CMV-seropositive. Sequencing was performed on PBMCs. CDR3 amino acids: CAAGGRAYNEQFF. The CDR3 coding sequence is TGTGCCGCGGGAGGGCGGGCTTACAATGAGCAGTTCTTC.